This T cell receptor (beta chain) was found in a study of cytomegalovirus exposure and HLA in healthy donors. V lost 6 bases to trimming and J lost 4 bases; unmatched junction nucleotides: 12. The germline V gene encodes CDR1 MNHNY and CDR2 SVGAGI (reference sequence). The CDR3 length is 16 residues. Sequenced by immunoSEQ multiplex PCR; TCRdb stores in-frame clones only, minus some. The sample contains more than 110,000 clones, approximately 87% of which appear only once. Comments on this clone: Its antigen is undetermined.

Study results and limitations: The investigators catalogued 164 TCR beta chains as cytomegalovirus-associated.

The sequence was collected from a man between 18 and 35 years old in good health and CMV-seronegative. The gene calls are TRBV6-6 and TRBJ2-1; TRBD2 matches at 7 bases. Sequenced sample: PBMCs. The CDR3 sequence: CASRTLREGIYNEQFF. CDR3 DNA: TGTGCCAGCAGAACTCTCAGGGAGGGAATTTACAATGAGCAGTTCTTC.